Shown below are 15 T cell receptor beta chains from a single sample sequenced in a study of T-cell reconstitution after alpha-beta-depleted transplantation in children. It was with unique molecular identifiers that the TCRbeta library was prepared. TCRdb called the PCR reads again in MiXCR, with one record for every CDR3 protein. The sample lists more than 450,000 distinct CDR3 sequences, around 16% occurring once. Sequences were derived from PBMCs from the stem cell graft donor, sampled from the stem cell graft. The receptors derive from a human donor who donated a stem cell graft to a child with acute lymphoblastic leukemia.

This clonotype was counted between two and nine times. The genes are TRBV5-1 and TRBJ2-5, with D possibly being TRBD2 (6 bases). V was cut by 2 bases and J by 4 bases, with 12 bases left in between. The CDR3 loop spans 14 amino acids. Germline V gives CDR1 SGHRS, CDR2 YFSETQ. The CDR3 spells CASSLRRDGETQYF. CDR3 DNA sequence: TGCGCCAGCAGCTTACGGAGGGACGGAGAGACCCAGTACTTC. The whole variable domain, filled in from reference TRBV5-1 and TRBJ2-5, reads KAGVTQTPRYLIKTRGQQVTLSCSPISGHRSVSWYQQTPGQGLQFLFEYFSETQRNKGNFPGRFSGRQFSNSRSEMNVSTLELGDSALYLCASSLRRDGETQYFGPGTRLLVL.

The chain uses TRBV11-2 and TRBJ2-3; TRBD2 is a possible D gene (7 bases). There are 13 residues in the CDR3. V lost 3 bases and J 10 bases, leaving 14 bases between the germline ends. Germline V gene sequence: CDR1 SGHAT, CDR2 FQNNGV. This chain's CDR3 is CASSFVGEGAQYF. CDR3 coding DNA: TGTGCCAGCAGCTTTGTTGGGGAGGGGGCGCAGTATTTT.

This clonotype showed up just a few times. This sequence joins TRBV9 and TRBJ1-2, with 7 bases that match TRBD1. Germline assignment: CDR1 SGDLS and CDR2 YYNGEE. V lost 3 bases and J lost 5; bases outside the gene matches: 13. This CDR3 contains 16 residues. The CDR3 region is CASSGEGAGALYGYTF. CDR3 bases: TGTGCCAGCAGCGGCGAGGGGGCGGGGGCCTTGTATGGCTACACCTTC.

J is TRBJ1-1 and V is TRBV7-2; possibly TRBD1 for D (6 bases). The CDR3 spans 14 residues. Trimming took 6 bases from V and 5 from J, leaving 16 bases between them. CDR1 SGHTA and CDR2 FQGNSA come from the germline V gene. In nucleotides, the CDR3 is TGTGCCAGCAGGAACCACGGGGGCCATACTGAAGCTTTCTTT. This encodes CASRNHGGHTEAFF.

The chain joins TRBV12-3 or TRBV12-4 to TRBJ1-2, with unresolved D. The V gene lost 5 bases and the J gene lost 7 bases, with 20 bases spanning the gap. CDR3 size: 15 residues. The CDR3 bases are TGTGCCAGCAGTGCTCTGTTTGGGCAAGTCGGTGGCTACACCTTC. Protein sequence: CASSALFGQVGGYTF.

This clonotype was seen repeatedly, ten times or more. The J gene is TRBJ1-5, the V gene TRBV7-3; D might be TRBD1 (5 bases). The V end was cut by 5 bases, the J end by 3 bases, with 11 bases between. The CDR3 spans 14 residues. The germline V gene encodes CDR1 SGHTA and CDR2 FQGTGA. This CDR3 reads CASSPTGNNQPQHF. In DNA, the CDR3 is TGTGCCAGCAGCCCCACAGGAAACAATCAGCCCCAGCATTTT. The variable domain in full, with the rest retrieved from reference TRBV7-3 and TRBJ1-5, is GAGVSQTPSNKVTEKGKYVELRCDPISGHTALYWYRQSLGQGPEFLIYFQGTGAADDSGLPNDRFFAVRPEGSVSTLKIQRTERGDSAVYLCASSPTGNNQPQHFGDGTRLSIL.

The gene calls are TRBV30 and TRBJ2-3; TRBD2 matches 9 bases. The CDR3 length is 15 residues. CDR1 is GTSNPN and CDR2 is SVGIG in the germline V gene (reference sequence). J lost 5 bases, V lost 0 bases, and 6 bases had no gene match. Here the CDR3 reads CAWSVGLAGRDTQYF. CDR3 nucleotides: TGTGCCTGGAGTGTAGGGCTAGCGGGAAGAGATACGCAGTATTTT.

This clonotype was counted between two and nine times. The chain has TRBV5-1 and TRBJ1-2; D remains unclear. The V end lost 4 bases, the J end lost 4 bases, and 17 bases lay between the germline ends. The CDR3 runs 15 residues. Looked up from germline, CDR1 is SGHRS and CDR2 is YFSETQ. CDR3 in amino acids: CASSPGNPGGYGYTF. CDR3 coding DNA: TGCGCCAGCAGCCCGGGGAACCCTGGTGGCTATGGCTACACCTTC.

This clonotype has at least ten counts. V usage is TRBV9 and J usage is TRBJ2-7, with a weak D call TRBD2 (6 bases). V was trimmed by 3 bases and J by 1 base, leaving 14 bases between them. This CDR3 has 15 amino acids. The germline V gene has CDR1 SGDLS and CDR2 YYNGEE. In DNA form, the CDR3 reads TGTGCCAGCAGCGCAGGTAGCGGATCGTCCTACGAGCAGTACTTC. Amino acids: CASSAGSGSSYEQYF.

This clonotype was counted between two and nine times. The chain carries TRBV4-1 and TRBJ1-6; D is ambiguous. The CDR3 consists of 14 residues. Germline V gives CDR1 MGHRA, CDR2 YSYEKL. V gave up 0 bases and J gave up 9 bases, with 9 bases separating them. The CDR3 sequence: CASSQDNLISPLHF. In DNA form, the CDR3 reads TGCGCCAGCAGCCAAGATAACCTTATTTCACCCCTCCACTTT.

This clonotype appeared a few times. The V gene is TRBV5-1, the J gene TRBJ2-1; weak D call: TRBD1 (6 bases). Trimming took 4 bases from V and 2 from J, leaving 13 bases between them. This CDR3 is built from 15 residues. CDR1 SGHRS and CDR2 YFSETQ come from the germline V gene. The CDR3 spells CASSVTPGAYNEQFF. The DNA of the CDR3 is TGCGCCAGCAGCGTGACTCCAGGGGCCTACAATGAGCAGTTCTTC.

This chain links TRBV7-9 with TRBJ2-7; 12 bases are a match to TRBD2. Germline V lookup: CDR1 SEHNR, CDR2 FQNEAQ (reference sequence). V shed 5 bases, J shed 5 bases, and the junction held 10 bases outside the gene matches. This CDR3 region has 16 residues. The CDR3 loop reads CASSGRTSGKTHEQYF. CDR3 bases: TGTGCCAGCAGCGGGAGGACTAGCGGGAAAACCCACGAGCAGTACTTC.

This clonotype was detected only a few times. The chain links TRBV6-1 to TRBJ1-6; no clear D gene. Germline V gene sequence: CDR1 MNHNS, CDR2 SASEGT. The CDR3 extends over 15 amino acids. The V and J ends lost 6 bases and 10 bases respectively, with 19 bases between them. The CDR3 DNA sequence: TGTGCCAGCAGCCCCGCATCACTGGGAGGGTCACCCCTCCACTTT. Translating gives CASSPASLGGSPLHF.

This clonotype was seen only a few times. This chain uses TRBV7-9 with TRBJ1-2, with a tentative D call TRBD1 (5 bases). The CDR3 is made up of 15 amino acids. Deletions cut 1 base from V and 3 bases from J, with 12 bases between. Per the germline V gene, CDR1 is SEHNR and CDR2 is FQNEAQ (reference sequence). This CDR3 is CASSLGTDRYYGYTF. The CDR3 bases are TGTGCCAGCAGCTTAGGAACAGACAGATACTATGGCTACACCTTC.

V usage is TRBV7-2 and J usage is TRBJ2-1; 10 nucleotides align to TRBD2. This CDR3 contains 15 residues. Germline V lookup: CDR1 SGHTA, CDR2 FQGNSA. Unmatched junction bases numbered 10, after V lost 5 bases and J lost 9 bases. In DNA form, the CDR3 reads TGTGCCAGCAGCCACGGGCCTAGCGGGAGTGGTGAGCAGTTCTTC. This encodes CASSHGPSGSGEQFF.